This record looks at one T cell receptor (beta chain) sequence and its context. Its antigen is not known. In the original workflow: Filtering differed because ImmunoSEQ produced junction-only sequences that carried no quality scores. Some clones are missing from TCRdb's copy, which holds only in-frame ones; the method was immunoSEQ multiplex PCR. The V and J calls and clone size come from that table; D and trimming were worked out from the DNA. Altogether approximately 500,000 clones are present, around 80% being singletons, with the ten largest covering about 11%. The data originate from a study of shared clonotypes between healthy human individuals. General observations from the study: Owing to a small donor count, the genetic and exposure-history diversity represented was limited.

The length of the CDR3 is 14 residues. Germline V gene lookup returns CDR1 KGHSH and CDR2 LQKENI. Germline trimming cut 3 bases from V and 5 bases from J; bases unmatched to any gene: 4. The chain couples TRBV18 to TRBJ2-3; 8 positions agree with TRBD1. The receptor was isolated from a woman aged 40 to 50 in good health. Some clones in this sample may be carry-over from other donors' samples. Sequencing input: PBMCs. The CDR3 sequence: CASSPDRGRDTQYF. The CDR3 DNA follows: TGTGCCAGCTCACCCGACAGGGGACGAGATACGCAGTATTTT.